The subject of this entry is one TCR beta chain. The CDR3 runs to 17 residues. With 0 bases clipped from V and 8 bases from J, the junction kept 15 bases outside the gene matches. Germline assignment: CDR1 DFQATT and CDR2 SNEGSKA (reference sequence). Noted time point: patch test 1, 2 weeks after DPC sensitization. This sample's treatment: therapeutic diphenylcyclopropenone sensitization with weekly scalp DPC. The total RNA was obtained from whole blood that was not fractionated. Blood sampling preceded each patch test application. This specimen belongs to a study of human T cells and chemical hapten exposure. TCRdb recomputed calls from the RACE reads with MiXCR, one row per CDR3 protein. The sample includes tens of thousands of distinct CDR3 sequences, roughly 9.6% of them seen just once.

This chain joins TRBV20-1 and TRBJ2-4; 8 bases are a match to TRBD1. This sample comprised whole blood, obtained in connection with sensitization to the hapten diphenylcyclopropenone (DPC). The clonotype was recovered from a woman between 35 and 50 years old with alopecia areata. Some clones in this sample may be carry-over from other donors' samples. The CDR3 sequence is CSARDLNFGQGIYIQYF. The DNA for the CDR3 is TGCAGTGCTAGAGATCTAAACTTTGGACAGGGAATATACATTCAGTACTTC.